This entry concerns a single T cell receptor (beta chain). Antigen specificity is unknown. PCR primers comprised 60 Vbeta and 13 Jbeta primers. Produced via immunoSEQ multiplex PCR; TCRdb's table is partial and in-frame only. The sample holds 150,000 or so clones; more than 70% are singletons and the top ten take about 11%. This specimen comes from a study of cytomegalovirus exposure and HLA in healthy donors. Trimming cost V 5 bases and J 7 bases, with 17 bases left between them. Germline CDR1 SGHTA, CDR2 FQGNSA. The CDR3 extends over 15 amino acids. Study-wide results and caveats: What TCR beta sequences reportedly achieved was accurate prediction of HLA-A and HLA-B alleles in most subjects. Data from an earlier analysis indicated that most TCR beta V segments were productive either about 87% or about 30% of the time.

This rearrangement joins TRBV7-2 to TRBJ1-4, with D unclear. The source material was PBMCs. The clonotype comes from a man in his late teens or twenties in good health and CMV-seropositive. This CDR3 is CASSATGRRGEKLFF. Here the CDR3 DNA reads TGTGCCAGCAGCGCAACGGGGAGGCGGGGTGAAAAACTGTTTTTT. The whole variable domain, filled in from reference TRBV7-2 and TRBJ1-4, reads GAGVSQSPSNKVTEKGKDVELRCDPISGHTALYWYRQSLGQGLEFLIYFQGNSAPDKSGLPSDRFSAERTGGSVSTLTIQRTQQEDSAVYLCASSATGRRGEKLFFGSGTQLSVL.